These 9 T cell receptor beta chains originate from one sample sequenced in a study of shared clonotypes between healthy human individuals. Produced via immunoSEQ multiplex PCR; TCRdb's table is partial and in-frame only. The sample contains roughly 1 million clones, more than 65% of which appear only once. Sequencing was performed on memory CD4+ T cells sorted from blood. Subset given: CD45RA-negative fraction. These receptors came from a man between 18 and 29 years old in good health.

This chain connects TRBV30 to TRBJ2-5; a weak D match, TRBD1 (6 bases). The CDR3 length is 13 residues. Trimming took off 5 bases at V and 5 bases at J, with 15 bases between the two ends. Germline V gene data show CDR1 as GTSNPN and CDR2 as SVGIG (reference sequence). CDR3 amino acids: CAWGYRASETQYF. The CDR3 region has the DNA TGTGCCTGGGGGTACAGGGCGTCGGAGACCCAGTACTTC.

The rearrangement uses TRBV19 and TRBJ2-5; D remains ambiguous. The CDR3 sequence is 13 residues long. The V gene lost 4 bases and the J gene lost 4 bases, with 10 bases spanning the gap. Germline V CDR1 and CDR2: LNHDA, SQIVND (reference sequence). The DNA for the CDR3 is TGTGCCAGTAGTAAGAATCGCCGAGAGACCCAGTACTTC. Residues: CASSKNRRETQYF.

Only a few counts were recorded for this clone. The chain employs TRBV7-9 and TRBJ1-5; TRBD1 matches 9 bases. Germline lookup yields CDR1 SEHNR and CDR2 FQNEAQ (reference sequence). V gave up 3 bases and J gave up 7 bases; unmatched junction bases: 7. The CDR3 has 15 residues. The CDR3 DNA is TGTGCCAGCAGCTTTGGGGACAGGGAGGGCCAGCCCCAGCATTTT. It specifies CASSFGDREGQPQHF. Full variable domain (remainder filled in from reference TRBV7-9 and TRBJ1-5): DTGVSQNPRHKITKRGQNVTFRCDPISEHNRLYWYRQTLGQGPEFLTYFQNEAQLEKSRLLSDRFSAERPKGSFSTLEIQRTEQGDSAMYLCASSFGDREGQPQHFGDGTRLSIL.

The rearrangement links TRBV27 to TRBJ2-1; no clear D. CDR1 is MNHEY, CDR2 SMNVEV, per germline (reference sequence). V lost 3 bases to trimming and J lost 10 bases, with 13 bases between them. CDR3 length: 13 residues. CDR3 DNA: TGTGCCAGCAGTTTCCACGGGCCGAGAGAGCAGTTCTTC. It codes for CASSFHGPREQFF.

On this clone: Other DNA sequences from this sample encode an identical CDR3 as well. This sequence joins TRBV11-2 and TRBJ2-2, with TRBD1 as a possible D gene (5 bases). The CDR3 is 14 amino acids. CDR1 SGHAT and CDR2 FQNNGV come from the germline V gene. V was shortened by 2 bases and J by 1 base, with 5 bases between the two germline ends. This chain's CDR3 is CASSLTGNTGELFF. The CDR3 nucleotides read TGTGCCAGCAGCTTAACAGGGAACACCGGGGAGCTGTTTTTT.

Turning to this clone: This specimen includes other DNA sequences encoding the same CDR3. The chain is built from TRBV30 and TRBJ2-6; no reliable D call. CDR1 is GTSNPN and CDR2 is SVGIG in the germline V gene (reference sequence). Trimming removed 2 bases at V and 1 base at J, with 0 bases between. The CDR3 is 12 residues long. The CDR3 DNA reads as TGTGCCTGGAGTTCTGGGGCCAACGTCCTGACTTTC. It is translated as CAWSSGANVLTF.

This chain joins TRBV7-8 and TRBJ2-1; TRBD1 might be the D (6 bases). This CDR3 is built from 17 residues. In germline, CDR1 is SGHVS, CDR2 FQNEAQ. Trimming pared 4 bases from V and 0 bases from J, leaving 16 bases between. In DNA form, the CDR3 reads TGTGCCAGCAGCTCCTTGAGACAGGTTAGCTCCTACAATGAGCAGTTCTTC. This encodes CASSSLRQVSSYNEQFF.

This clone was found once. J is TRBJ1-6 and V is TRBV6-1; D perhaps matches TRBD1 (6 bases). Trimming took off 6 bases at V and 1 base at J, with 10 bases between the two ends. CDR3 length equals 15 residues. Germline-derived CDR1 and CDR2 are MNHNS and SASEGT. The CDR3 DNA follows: TGTGCCAGCAGCGGGACACCATCCTATAATTCACCCCTCCACTTT. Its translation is CASSGTPSYNSPLHF.

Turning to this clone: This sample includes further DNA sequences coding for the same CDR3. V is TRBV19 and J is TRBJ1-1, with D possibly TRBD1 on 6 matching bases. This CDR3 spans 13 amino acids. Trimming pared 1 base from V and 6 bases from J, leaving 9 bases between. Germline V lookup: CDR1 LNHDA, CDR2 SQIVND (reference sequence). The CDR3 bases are TGTGCCAGTAGTATAGCTGGGGGCGCTGAAGCTTTCTTT. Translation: CASSIAGGAEAFF.